Each of the 20 T cell receptor beta chains below was sequenced from the same sample in a study of post-analysis software for immune sequencing data. Whole-study findings and limits: Controls showed lower frequencies than patients for roughly five TRBV segments, and TRBV5-6, TRBV5-1 and TRBV20-1 were among these.

These receptors' targets are unknown. Prepared TCR beta cDNA libraries contained unique molecular identifiers. Each CDR3 protein gets one entry after TCRdb re-called the PCR reads with MiXCR. The data contain some 500,000 distinct CDR3 sequences, approximately 46% of them singletons. The material sequenced was blood. Receptors originate from a girl aged 10 to 17 with multiple sclerosis.

V gene TRBV5-1 combines with J gene TRBJ2-3, with 7 bases matching TRBD2. V was pared by 0 bases and J by 6 bases, with 7 bases of the junction left unmatched. The CDR3 length is 15 residues. The germline gives CDR1 SGHRS, CDR2 YFSETQ. CDR3 DNA: TGCGCCAGCAGCTTGGAATGGGGGGGGTCGGATACGCAGTATTTT. Residues: CASSLEWGGSDTQYF.

This rearrangement joins TRBV20-1 to TRBJ2-1, with TRBD2 matching 11 bases. The CDR3 is 15 residues long. After removal of 6 bases from V and 5 bases from J, the junction contained 9 bases not matched to a gene. The germline V gene has CDR1 DFQATT and CDR2 SNEGSKA (reference sequence). CDR3 in amino acids: CSAPSGTSGDNEQFF. Here the CDR3 DNA reads TGCAGTGCCCCGTCCGGGACTAGCGGAGACAATGAGCAGTTCTTC.

The chain links TRBV12-3 or TRBV12-4 to TRBJ2-2; D is unclear. CDR3 length: 11 residues. Deletions cut 2 bases from V and 8 bases from J, with 3 bases between. DNA of the CDR3: TGTGCCAGCAGTTTACAAGGGGAGCTGTTTTTT. This codes for CASSLQGELFF.

J is TRBJ2-1 and V is TRBV6-2 or TRBV6-3; 7 bases agree with TRBD2. V lost 5 bases, J lost 7 bases, and 14 bases stayed unmatched. The CDR3 is 16 residues long. CDR1 and CDR2 from the germline V gene are MNHEY and SVGEGT. CDR3 in amino acids: CASSIGGSPPANEQFF. The CDR3 DNA follows: TGTGCCAGCAGTATTGGCGGGAGTCCCCCTGCTAATGAGCAGTTCTTC.

This chain uses TRBV11-3 with TRBJ2-1; 9 bases align to TRBD2. CDR3 length: 18 amino acids. V lost 5 bases and J lost 6; bases outside the gene matches: 17. Germline CDR1 and CDR2: SGHNT and YENEEA. CDR3 residues: CASSEGGAGGPYGNEQFF. As DNA, the CDR3 is TGTGCCAGCAGCGAGGGAGGGGCGGGAGGGCCATACGGCAATGAGCAGTTCTTC. Full variable domain (rest looked up from reference TRBV11-3 and TRBJ2-1): EAGVVQSPRYKIIEKKQPVAFWCNPISGHNTLYWYLQNLGQGPELLIRYENEEAVDDSQLPKDRFSAERLKGVDSTLKIQPAELGDSAVYLCASSEGGAGGPYGNEQFFGPGTRLTVL.

The chain employs TRBV7-9 and TRBJ2-1, with D possibly matching TRBD1 (6 bases). Germline V gene sequence: CDR1 SEHNR, CDR2 FQNEAQ (reference sequence). This CDR3 spans 15 amino acids. Trimming took off 4 bases at V and 1 base at J, with 11 bases between the two ends. The CDR3 DNA follows: TGTGCCAGCAGCTCCCCGACAGGATCCTACAATGAGCAGTTCTTC. Amino acid sequence: CASSSPTGSYNEQFF.

This chain joins TRBV20-1 and TRBJ2-7; possibly TRBD2 for D (5 bases). Trimming stripped 0 bases from V and 1 base from J, with 16 bases between. This CDR3 is 16 amino acids long. The germline V gene encodes CDR1 DFQATT and CDR2 SNEGSKA (reference sequence). The DNA of the CDR3 is TGCAGTGCTAGAGATAAGCCCCAGTGGAGGTCCTACGAGCAGTACTTC. This codes for CSARDKPQWRSYEQYF.

The chain couples TRBV9 to TRBJ2-7; tentatively, D is TRBD2 (7 bases). The germline gives CDR1 SGDLS, CDR2 YYNGEE. This CDR3 region has 15 residues. V was pared by 0 bases and J by 3 bases, with 13 bases between. CDR3 bases: TGTGCCAGCAGCGTAGGGGGGGGCAGGGACTACGAGCAGTACTTC. It is translated as CASSVGGGRDYEQYF.

This chain joins TRBV5-1 and TRBJ2-5; 7 bases match TRBD2. The CDR3 sequence is 17 residues long. After removal of 4 bases from V and 4 bases from J, the junction contained 16 bases not matched to a gene. The germline V gene has CDR1 SGHRS and CDR2 YFSETQ. As DNA, the CDR3 is TGCGCCAGCAGCCCGGGGGGTCTCCGGGACGGTATAGAGACCCAGTACTTC. It yields the protein CASSPGGLRDGIETQYF.

The CDR3 is CSAQDFFRDRIFDTQYF. The CDR3 region has the DNA TGCAGTGCTCAAGACTTTTTCCGGGACAGGATTTTTGATACGCAGTATTTT. The rearrangement uses TRBV20-1 and TRBJ2-3, with 8 bases fitting TRBD1. The germline V gene encodes CDR1 DFQATT and CDR2 SNEGSKA (reference sequence). The CDR3 has 17 residues. Trimming removed 5 bases from V and 6 bases from J; junction bases left unmatched: 19.

This chain connects TRBV3-1 to TRBJ2-1, with 12 bases aligning to TRBD2. Germline V CDR1 and CDR2: LGHDT, YNNKEL (reference sequence). The CDR3 spans 14 residues. J was trimmed by 5 bases and V by 8 bases; bases with no gene match: 4. The CDR3 loop reads CASRLAGADNEQFF. Written as DNA, the CDR3 is TGTGCCAGCCGACTAGCGGGAGCCGACAATGAGCAGTTCTTC.

The rearrangement joins TRBV20-1 to TRBJ2-4, with 9 bases aligning to TRBD2. The DNA end is a closer match to TRBJ2-7, so the J assignment may be wrong. The CDR3 totals 15 residues. Germline values: CDR1 DFQATT, CDR2 SNEGSKA (reference sequence). CDR3 sequence: CSARPAAAGGYEQYF. In DNA, the CDR3 is TGCAGTGCTAGACCGGCCGCAGCGGGAGGCTACGAGCAGTACTTC.

The rearrangement links TRBV7-2 to TRBJ1-2; D remains unclear. Germline lookup yields CDR1 SGHTA and CDR2 FQGNSA. Trimming removed 0 bases at V and 0 bases at J, with 17 bases between. The CDR3 extends over 18 amino acids. CDR3 DNA: TGTGCCAGCAGCTTAGCGGAGCGTACGGCAACTACTAACTATGGCTACACCTTC. This codes for CASSLAERTATTNYGYTF. The variable domain in full, with the rest retrieved from reference TRBV7-2 and TRBJ1-2, is GAGVSQSPSNKVTEKGKDVELRCDPISGHTALYWYRQSLGQGLEFLIYFQGNSAPDKSGLPSDRFSAERTGGSVSTLTIQRTQQEDSAVYLCASSLAERTATTNYGYTFGSGTRLTVV.

The rearrangement uses TRBV20-1 and TRBJ1-6; D is possibly TRBD1 (5 bases). Germline V gene sequence: CDR1 DFQATT, CDR2 SNEGSKA (reference sequence). V was trimmed by 5 bases and J by 16 bases, leaving 21 bases between them. This CDR3 comprises 13 residues. CDR3 residues: CSADSQQEQMLHF. The CDR3 DNA is TGCAGTGCTGACTCTCAACAGGAACAAATGCTCCACTTT.

The chain is built from TRBV20-1 and TRBJ1-1; D may be TRBD1 (5 bases). Germline CDR1 and CDR2: DFQATT and SNEGSKA (reference sequence). The CDR3 has 15 amino acids. Trimming stripped 3 bases from V and 3 bases from J, with 17 bases between. CDR3 sequence (DNA): TGCAGTGCTAGGCTCGAAAACCAGGGCCACACTGAAGCTTTCTTT. It yields the protein CSARLENQGHTEAFF.

This chain joins TRBV10-2 and TRBJ2-5; TRBD1 might be the D (5 bases). The CDR3 spans 12 residues. V gave up 8 bases and J gave up 2 bases, with 9 bases separating them. Germline V gene lookup returns CDR1 WSHSY and CDR2 SAAADI. This CDR3 is CASGAGQETQYF. The DNA of the CDR3 is TGCGCCAGCGGGGCAGGACAAGAGACCCAGTACTTC.

The rearrangement uses TRBV25-1 and TRBJ2-1; 10 nucleotides align to TRBD2. CDR1 MGHDK and CDR2 SYGVNS come from the germline V gene. The trim removed 6 bases at V and 6 bases at J, leaving 14 bases unmatched. The length of the CDR3 is 17 residues. The CDR3 spells CASSDLRTSGLANEQFF. CDR3 coding DNA: TGTGCCAGCAGCGATCTACGGACTAGCGGTCTGGCCAATGAGCAGTTCTTC. The variable domain in full, completed from reference TRBV25-1 and TRBJ2-1, reads EADIYQTPRYLVIGTGKKITLECSQTMGHDKMYWYQQDPGMELHLIHYSYGVNSTEKGDLSSESTVSRIRTEHFPLTLESARPSHTSQYLCASSDLRTSGLANEQFFGPGTRLTVL.

The chain carries TRBV3-1 and TRBJ1-6; D ambiguous. The CDR3 is 14 amino acids. The germline gives CDR1 LGHDT, CDR2 YNNKEL (reference sequence). V lost 4 bases to trimming and J lost 5 bases, with 9 bases between them. CDR3 sequence: CASSRYTDNSPLHF. The CDR3 bases are TGTGCCAGCAGCCGATACACGGATAATTCACCCCTCCACTTT.

The rearrangement uses TRBV28 and TRBJ2-4, with a tentative D call TRBD2 (7 bases). Germline CDR1 and CDR2: MDHEN and SYDVKM. This CDR3 has 14 residues. V was clipped by 6 bases and J by 5 bases, with 14 bases between them. CDR3 nucleotide sequence: TGTGCCAGCAGAAGGGGGGGCAAGGAAAACATTCAGTACTTC. Protein product: CASRRGGKENIQYF.

This rearrangement joins TRBV7-2 to TRBJ1-2; tentatively, D is TRBD1 (5 bases). V was clipped by 3 bases and J by 7 bases, with 18 bases between them. CDR3 length: 15 amino acids. CDR1 and CDR2 (germline): SGHTA, FQGNSA. The CDR3 region has the DNA TGTGCCAGCAGCTTGGTTGAGGGATGGGACTGTGGCTACACCTTC. Translating it yields CASSLVEGWDCGYTF.